This TCR beta chain was captured by sequencing in a study of blood T cell repertoires in COVID-19. Source study methods: Quantification of nucleated cells was approximated via reference gene primer amplification. Profiled with immunoSEQ multiplex PCR; TCRdb holds only in-frame clones, not every one. The V and J calls and clone size were taken over from that table, and D and trimming were inferred from the DNA. The table lists around 150,000 clones, over 80% of them singletons. This clone was observed a few times. The CDR3 runs 15 residues. CDR1 and CDR2 (germline): LGHNA, YNFKEQ. Germline trimming cut 1 base from V and 6 bases from J; bases unmatched to any gene: 4. Recruitment covered over 20 US areas and drew participants whose ages spanned 18 to 89 years. Clinical histories supplied by participants themselves formed the basis of cohort assignment. The study counted Cohort 3 donors as recovered given two negative PCRs, clearance, or symptom resolution.

The gene calls are TRBV4-2 and TRBJ2-1, with 9 bases lining up with TRBD1. The source of this sequence is a woman aged 60-75 years who had recovered from COVID-19. Sequencing input: PBMCs or T cells enriched from blood (not recorded which). The CDR3 bases are TGTGCCAGCAGCCAAGCCGGGACAGGGCCCAATGAGCAGTTCTTC. Translated: CASSQAGTGPNEQFF.